This T cell receptor beta chain was profiled in a study of cytomegalovirus exposure and HLA in healthy donors. CDR3 length equals 15 residues. CDR1 is WSHSY, CDR2 SAAADI, per germline. The V and J ends lost 3 bases and 5 bases respectively, with 13 bases between them. The study ran its PCR with 60 Vbeta and 13 Jbeta primers. Only in-frame clones appear in the TCRdb table, and some are missing; sequencing was by immunoSEQ multiplex PCR. The sample consists of about 200,000 clones, over 60% of them appearing once. The specimen was PBMCs. This clonotype was obtained from a woman aged 40 to 50 in good health and CMV-seronegative. This chain links TRBV10-2 with TRBJ1-4, with TRBD1 as a possible D gene (5 bases). CDR3: CASSEGAASNEKLFF. In nucleotides, the CDR3 is TGCGCCAGCAGTGAAGGGGCAGCTTCGAATGAAAAACTGTTTTTT.